These T cell receptor beta chains were read from a single sample in a study of OX40 agonist ivuxolimab in advanced cancers. The assay was immunoSEQ multiplex PCR, and TCRdb's table has in-frame clones only and misses some. The table lists 50,000 to 65,000 clones, approximately 80% of them singletons. Sample: CD4+ or CD8+ T cells sorted from blood, taken in a trial of the OX40 agonist ivuxolimab. The receptors originated from an adult with an advanced solid tumor such as melanoma, head and neck, liver or kidney cancer. Each CDR3 is given with its conserved first and last residue. Each record gives: CDR3 protein, CDR3 DNA, clone size, V gene, J gene, CDR3 length, D gene. The D gene is left open where the match is weak. Clone sizes are given selectively: once, few, many, or a class where the clone is expanded.

CDR3aa: CASSQGTFSYNEQFF; CDR3nt: TGCGCCAGCAGCCAAGGAACTTTCTCCTACAATGAGCAGTTCTTC; abundance: NA; v_gene: TRBV4-1; j_gene: TRBJ2-1; len: 15; d_gene: NA
CDR3aa: CASSSDRDNQPQHF; CDR3nt: TGTGCCAGCAGCTCGGACAGGGACAATCAGCCCCAGCATTTT; abundance: NA; v_gene: TRBV6-5; j_gene: TRBJ1-5; len: 14; d_gene: TRBD1
CDR3aa: CAISGKGNRWINEQFF; CDR3nt: TGTGCCATCAGTGGAAAGGGGAATAGGTGGATCAATGAGCAGTTCTTC; abundance: once; v_gene: TRBV10-3; j_gene: TRBJ2-1; len: 16; d_gene: NA
CDR3aa: CASITGTYGYTF; CDR3nt: TGTGCCAGCATAACCGGGACCTATGGCTACACCTTC; abundance: NA; v_gene: TRBV6-6; j_gene: TRBJ1-2; len: 12; d_gene: NA
CDR3aa: CASSVGGYTEAFF; CDR3nt: TGTGCCAGCAGCGTAGGGGGGTACACTGAAGCTTTCTTT; abundance: NA; v_gene: TRBV9; j_gene: TRBJ1-1; len: 13; d_gene: NA
CDR3aa: CASSRDRAGNQPQHF; CDR3nt: TGTGCCAGCAGCCGCGACAGGGCGGGCAATCAGCCCCAGCATTTT; abundance: NA; v_gene: TRBV7-8; j_gene: TRBJ1-5; len: 15; d_gene: TRBD1
CDR3aa: CASSKGQGYQETQYF; CDR3nt: TGTGCCAGTAGTAAGGGACAGGGGTACCAAGAGACCCAGTACTTC; abundance: NA; v_gene: TRBV19; j_gene: TRBJ2-5; len: 15; d_gene: TRBD1
CDR3aa: CASTGVANEKLFF; CDR3nt: TGTGCCAGCACAGGGGTGGCTAATGAAAAACTGTTTTTT; abundance: NA; v_gene: TRBV25-1; j_gene: TRBJ1-4; len: 13; d_gene: NA
CDR3aa: CASSLGPGYGYTF; CDR3nt: TGTGCCAGCAGCTTAGGTCCAGGATATGGCTACACCTTC; abundance: once; v_gene: TRBV7-6; j_gene: TRBJ1-2; len: 13; d_gene: NA
CDR3aa: CAISDPSLAGGRNEQFF; CDR3nt: TGTGCCATCAGTGACCCGTCTCTAGCGGGAGGTCGGAATGAGCAGTTCTTC; abundance: NA; v_gene: TRBV10-3; j_gene: TRBJ2-1; len: 17; d_gene: TRBD2
CDR3aa: CATSRDRGREQYF; CDR3nt: TGTGCCACCAGCAGAGATAGGGGCAGGGAGCAGTACTTC; abundance: NA; v_gene: TRBV15; j_gene: TRBJ2-7; len: 13; d_gene: NA
CDR3aa: CASSSEGGTETQYF; CDR3nt: TGTGCCAGCAGCTCAGAGGGCGGGACGGAGACCCAGTACTTC; abundance: NA; v_gene: TRBV7-2; j_gene: TRBJ2-5; len: 14; d_gene: NA
CDR3aa: CASSDTSRYEQYF; CDR3nt: TGTGCCAGTAGCGATACTAGCCGCTACGAGCAGTACTTC; abundance: NA; v_gene: TRBV19; j_gene: TRBJ2-7; len: 13; d_gene: NA
CDR3aa: CAWSVQGTVGYTF; CDR3nt: TGTGCCTGGAGTGTTCAGGGTACAGTTGGCTACACCTTC; abundance: NA; v_gene: TRBV30; j_gene: TRBJ1-2; len: 13; d_gene: NA
CDR3aa: CASSLDSSYNSPLHF; CDR3nt: TGTGCCAGCAGTTTGGACAGCTCCTATAATTCACCCCTCCACTTT; abundance: few; v_gene: TRBV2; j_gene: TRBJ1-6; len: 15; d_gene: NA
CDR3aa: CASNEVGTGTPPQHF; CDR3nt: TGTGCCAGCAATGAGGTGGGGACAGGCACACCACCCCAGCATTTT; abundance: NA; v_gene: TRBV6-1; j_gene: TRBJ1-5; len: 15; d_gene: TRBD1
CDR3aa: CASSAKSTGNYGNTIYF; CDR3nt: TGTGCCAGCTCAGCCAAATCGACAGGGAATTATGGAAACACCATATATTTT; abundance: NA; v_gene: TRBV18; j_gene: TRBJ1-3; len: 17; d_gene: TRBD1
CDR3aa: CASIKGGGRATYEQYF; CDR3nt: TGTGCCAGCATCAAGGGGGGCGGGCGGGCAACCTACGAGCAGTACTTC; abundance: NA; v_gene: TRBV28; j_gene: TRBJ2-7; len: 16; d_gene: NA
CDR3aa: CASSLQQGGQPQHF; CDR3nt: TGTGCCAGCAGTCTCCAACAGGGAGGTCAGCCCCAGCATTTT; abundance: NA; v_gene: TRBV28; j_gene: TRBJ1-5; len: 14; d_gene: NA
CDR3aa: CASSPESAGTQYF; CDR3nt: TGTGCCAGCAGCCCGGAGTCCGCAGGGACCCAGTACTTC; abundance: NA; v_gene: TRBV5-4; j_gene: TRBJ2-5; len: 13; d_gene: NA
CDR3aa: CASSLALIIGSPLHF; CDR3nt: TGTGCCAGCAGCTTAGCGTTGATAATCGGGTCACCCCTCCACTTT; abundance: few; v_gene: TRBV7-8; j_gene: TRBJ1-6; len: 15; d_gene: NA
CDR3aa: CASSLVDSASIF; CDR3nt: TGTGCCAGCAGCTTGGTTGACAGTGCATCGATCTTC; abundance: NA; v_gene: TRBV5-4; j_gene: TRBJ2-1; len: 12; d_gene: NA
CDR3aa: CASSEDRSLETQYF; CDR3nt: TGTGCCAGCAGTGAGGACAGGTCCCTGGAGACCCAGTACTTC; abundance: NA; v_gene: TRBV2; j_gene: TRBJ2-5; len: 14; d_gene: TRBD1
CDR3aa: CANPRGERDGYTF; CDR3nt: TGTGCCAACCCTAGGGGGGAACGGGATGGCTACACCTTC; abundance: few; v_gene: TRBV2; j_gene: TRBJ1-2; len: 13; d_gene: NA
CDR3aa: CASSQDSANQPQHF; CDR3nt: TGTGCCAGCAGCCAGGACAGTGCAAATCAGCCCCAGCATTTT; abundance: NA; v_gene: TRBV5-8; j_gene: TRBJ1-5; len: 14; d_gene: NA
CDR3aa: CASSWAYRGESSYEQYF; CDR3nt: TGTGCCAGCAGTTGGGCGTACAGGGGCGAAAGCTCCTACGAGCAGTACTTC; abundance: NA; v_gene: TRBV28; j_gene: TRBJ2-7; len: 17; d_gene: TRBD1
CDR3aa: CATSRERGDGYTF; CDR3nt: TGTGCCACCAGCAGAGAACGGGGAGATGGCTACACCTTC; abundance: NA; v_gene: TRBV15; j_gene: TRBJ1-2; len: 13; d_gene: NA
CDR3aa: CASSVGLAFGNEQFF; CDR3nt: TGTGCCAGCAGCGTGGGACTAGCGTTTGGTAATGAGCAGTTCTTC; abundance: NA; v_gene: TRBV13; j_gene: TRBJ2-1; len: 15; d_gene: TRBD2
CDR3aa: CASSQDGRVGLGVPFGTGDNEQFF; CDR3nt: TGTGCCAGCAGCCAAGATGGCAGGGTGGGATTAGGTGTTCCGTTCGGGACAGGGGACAATGAGCAGTTCTTC; abundance: NA; v_gene: TRBV14; j_gene: TRBJ2-1; len: 24; d_gene: TRBD1
CDR3aa: CAIGPAGGPFEQFF; CDR3nt: TGTGCCATCGGCCCGGCGGGGGGGCCCTTTGAGCAGTTCTTC; abundance: few; v_gene: TRBV10-3; j_gene: TRBJ2-1; len: 14; d_gene: TRBD2
CDR3aa: CASSLGTGGFNQPQHF; CDR3nt: TGTGCCAGCAGCTTAGGGACAGGGGGCTTCAATCAGCCCCAGCATTTT; abundance: NA; v_gene: TRBV7-8; j_gene: TRBJ1-5; len: 16; d_gene: TRBD1
CDR3aa: CASSTSGTVDTQYF; CDR3nt: TGTGCCAGCAGTACTAGCGGGACTGTAGATACGCAGTATTTT; abundance: NA; v_gene: TRBV7-9; j_gene: TRBJ2-3; len: 14; d_gene: TRBD2
CDR3aa: CASQGTGANVLTF; CDR3nt: TGTGCCAGCCAAGGGACTGGGGCCAACGTCCTGACTTTC; abundance: NA; v_gene: TRBV2; j_gene: TRBJ2-6; len: 13; d_gene: NA
CDR3aa: CSARTSGTNEQFF; CDR3nt: TGCAGCGCCAGGACTAGCGGGACAAATGAGCAGTTCTTC; abundance: NA; v_gene: TRBV29-1; j_gene: TRBJ2-1; len: 13; d_gene: TRBD2
CDR3aa: CASSLLAGGPSDTQYF; CDR3nt: TGTGCCAGCAGTTTACTAGCGGGAGGGCCATCAGATACGCAGTATTTT; abundance: NA; v_gene: TRBV28; j_gene: TRBJ2-3; len: 16; d_gene: TRBD2
CDR3aa: CASSLDWGLAVNTGELFF; CDR3nt: TGTGCCAGCAGCTTAGATTGGGGACTAGCGGTCAACACCGGGGAGCTGTTTTTT; abundance: NA; v_gene: TRBV11-2; j_gene: TRBJ2-2; len: 18; d_gene: TRBD2
CDR3aa: CASGTSQEAVTQYF; CDR3nt: TGTGCCAGTGGGACTTCGCAAGAGGCCGTCACGCAGTATTTT; abundance: NA; v_gene: TRBV6-5; j_gene: TRBJ2-3; len: 14; d_gene: NA
CDR3aa: CASSFATSHEQYF; CDR3nt: TGTGCCAGCAGTTTCGCCACTTCCCACGAGCAGTACTTC; abundance: NA; v_gene: TRBV11-2; j_gene: TRBJ2-7; len: 13; d_gene: NA
CDR3aa: CASSDRGRNTEAFF; CDR3nt: TGTGCCAGCAGCGACAGGGGAAGGAACACTGAAGCTTTCTTT; abundance: NA; v_gene: TRBV7-9; j_gene: TRBJ1-1; len: 14; d_gene: TRBD1
CDR3aa: CASSPGLAGEEYF; CDR3nt: TGTGCCAGCAGCCCGGGACTAGCGGGAGAGGAGTATTTT; abundance: NA; v_gene: TRBV7-6; j_gene: TRBJ2-3; len: 13; d_gene: TRBD2
CDR3aa: CASIGTIGAYEQYF; CDR3nt: TGTGCCAGCATCGGGACTATTGGGGCCTACGAGCAGTACTTC; abundance: NA; v_gene: TRBV5-6; j_gene: TRBJ2-7; len: 14; d_gene: TRBD2
CDR3aa: CSVDRGPLNTEAFF; CDR3nt: TGCAGCGTTGACCGCGGACCGCTGAACACTGAAGCTTTCTTT; abundance: few; v_gene: TRBV29-1; j_gene: TRBJ1-1; len: 14; d_gene: NA
CDR3aa: CSVETAGLTDTQYF; CDR3nt: TGCAGCGTTGAAACAGCGGGACTCACAGATACGCAGTATTTT; abundance: NA; v_gene: TRBV29-1; j_gene: TRBJ2-3; len: 14; d_gene: TRBD2
CDR3aa: CASSLSRGQPQHF; CDR3nt: TGTGCCAGCAGCTTGTCGCGAGGGCAGCCCCAGCATTTT; abundance: NA; v_gene: TRBV7-2; j_gene: TRBJ1-5; len: 13; d_gene: NA
CDR3aa: CSVEDGKSSEQYF; CDR3nt: TGCAGCGTTGAAGATGGAAAGAGCTCCGAGCAGTACTTC; abundance: NA; v_gene: TRBV29-1; j_gene: TRBJ2-7; len: 13; d_gene: NA
CDR3aa: CASSPSGQGGIYSYTF; CDR3nt: TGTGCCAGCAGTCCTTCAGGACAGGGAGGGATTTATAGCTACACCTTC; abundance: NA; v_gene: TRBV2; j_gene: TRBJ1-2; len: 16; d_gene: TRBD1
CDR3aa: CASSPLGEQRSGVQFF; CDR3nt: TGTGCCAGCAGCCCGCTAGGGGAACAGCGGTCGGGGGTGCAGTTCTTC; abundance: NA; v_gene: TRBV4-2; j_gene: TRBJ2-1; len: 16; d_gene: NA
CDR3aa: CASSQDQAGVSTEAFF; CDR3nt: TGCGCCAGCAGCCAAGATCAGGCAGGGGTAAGCACTGAAGCTTTCTTT; abundance: few; v_gene: TRBV4-1; j_gene: TRBJ1-1; len: 16; d_gene: NA
CDR3aa: CASSWGGKNQETQYF; CDR3nt: TGTGCCAGCAGCTGGGGCGGAAAAAACCAAGAGACCCAGTACTTC; abundance: NA; v_gene: TRBV7-3; j_gene: TRBJ2-5; len: 15; d_gene: NA
CDR3aa: CAISEWGLAGNNEQFF; CDR3nt: TGTGCCATCAGTGAGTGGGGACTAGCGGGGAACAATGAGCAGTTCTTC; abundance: NA; v_gene: TRBV10-3; j_gene: TRBJ2-1; len: 16; d_gene: TRBD2
CDR3aa: CASSPGQAKPGPYEQYF; CDR3nt: TGTGCCAGCAGTCCCGGACAGGCAAAGCCAGGGCCCTACGAGCAGTACTTC; abundance: NA; v_gene: TRBV6-9; j_gene: TRBJ2-7; len: 17; d_gene: TRBD1
CDR3aa: CASSRPGTRTSEQFF; CDR3nt: TGTGCCAGTAGTAGACCGGGGACTAGGACGTCGGAGCAGTTCTTC; abundance: NA; v_gene: TRBV19; j_gene: TRBJ2-1; len: 15; d_gene: TRBD2
CDR3aa: CASTGTGGRGELFF; CDR3nt: TGTGCCAGCACTGGGACAGGGGGTCGAGGGGAGCTGTTTTTT; abundance: NA; v_gene: TRBV27; j_gene: TRBJ2-2; len: 14; d_gene: TRBD1
CDR3aa: CASSAVEPTYEQYF; CDR3nt: TGTGCCAGCAGCGCGGTAGAGCCGACCTACGAGCAGTACTTC; abundance: NA; v_gene: TRBV7-9; j_gene: TRBJ2-7; len: 14; d_gene: NA
CDR3aa: CASSKDGPNYGYTF; CDR3nt: TGTGCCAGCAGCAAGGACGGCCCTAACTATGGCTACACCTTC; abundance: NA; v_gene: TRBV13; j_gene: TRBJ1-2; len: 14; d_gene: NA
CDR3aa: CASSPGAYEQYF; CDR3nt: TGTGCCAGCAGCCCAGGAGCCTACGAGCAGTACTTC; abundance: few; v_gene: TRBV6-1; j_gene: TRBJ2-7; len: 12; d_gene: NA
CDR3aa: CASSAGTDRPQHF; CDR3nt: TGTGCCAGTAGTGCCGGGACCGATCGGCCCCAGCATTTT; abundance: few; v_gene: TRBV19; j_gene: TRBJ1-5; len: 13; d_gene: NA
CDR3aa: CASSTKSANTGELFF; CDR3nt: TGTGCCAGCAGCACCAAATCTGCGAACACCGGGGAGCTGTTTTTT; abundance: NA; v_gene: TRBV5-4; j_gene: TRBJ2-2; len: 15; d_gene: NA
CDR3aa: CASRSLIPWDKKANVLTF; CDR3nt: TGCGCCAGCAGATCGTTAATTCCCTGGGACAAGAAGGCCAACGTCCTGACTTTC; abundance: NA; v_gene: TRBV10-1; j_gene: TRBJ2-6; len: 18; d_gene: NA
CDR3aa: CASRQGPHTEAFF; CDR3nt: TGTGCCAGCAGACAGGGCCCCCACACTGAAGCTTTCTTT; abundance: NA; v_gene: TRBV6-5; j_gene: TRBJ1-1; len: 13; d_gene: NA